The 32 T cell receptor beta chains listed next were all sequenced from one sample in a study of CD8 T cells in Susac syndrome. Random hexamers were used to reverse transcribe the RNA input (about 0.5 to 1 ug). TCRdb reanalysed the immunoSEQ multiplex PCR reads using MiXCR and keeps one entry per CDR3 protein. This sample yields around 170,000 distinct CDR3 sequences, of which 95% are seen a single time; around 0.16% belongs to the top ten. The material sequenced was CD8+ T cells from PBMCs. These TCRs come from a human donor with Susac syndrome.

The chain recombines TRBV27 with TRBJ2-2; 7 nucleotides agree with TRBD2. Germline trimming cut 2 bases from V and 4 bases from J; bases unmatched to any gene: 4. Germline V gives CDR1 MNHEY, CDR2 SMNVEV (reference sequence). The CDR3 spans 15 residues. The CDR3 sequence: CASSLSGEGTGELFF. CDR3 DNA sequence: TGTGCCAGCAGTTTAAGCGGGGAAGGCACCGGGGAGCTGTTTTTT.

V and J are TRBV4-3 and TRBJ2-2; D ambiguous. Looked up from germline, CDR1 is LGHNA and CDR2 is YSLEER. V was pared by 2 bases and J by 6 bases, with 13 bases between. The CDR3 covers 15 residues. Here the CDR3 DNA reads TGCGCCAGCAGCCAATATCAAACGGCTCCCGGGGAGCTGTTTTTT. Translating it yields CASSQYQTAPGELFF.

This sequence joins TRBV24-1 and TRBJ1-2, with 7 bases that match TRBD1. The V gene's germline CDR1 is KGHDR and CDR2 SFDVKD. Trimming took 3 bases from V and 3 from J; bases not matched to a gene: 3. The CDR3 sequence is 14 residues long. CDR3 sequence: CATSDGDRDYGYTF. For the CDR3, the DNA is TGTGCCACCAGTGATGGTGACAGGGACTATGGCTACACCTTC.

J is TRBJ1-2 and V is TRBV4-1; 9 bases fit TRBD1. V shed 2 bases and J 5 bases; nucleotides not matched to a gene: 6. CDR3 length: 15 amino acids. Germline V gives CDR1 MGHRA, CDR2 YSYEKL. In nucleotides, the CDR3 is TGCGCCAGCAGCCAATCCGCCGGACAGGGGTATGGCTACACCTTC. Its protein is CASSQSAGQGYGYTF.

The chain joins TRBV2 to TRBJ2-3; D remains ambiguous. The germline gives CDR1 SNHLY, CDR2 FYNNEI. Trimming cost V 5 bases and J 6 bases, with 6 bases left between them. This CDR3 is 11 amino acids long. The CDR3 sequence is CASSSKDTQYF. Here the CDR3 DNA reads TGTGCCAGCAGTTCGAAGGATACGCAGTATTTT.

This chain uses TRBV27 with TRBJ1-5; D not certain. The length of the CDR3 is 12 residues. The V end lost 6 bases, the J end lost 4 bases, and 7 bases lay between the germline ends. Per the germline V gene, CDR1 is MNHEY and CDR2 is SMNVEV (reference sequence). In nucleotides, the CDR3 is TGTGCCAGCAGGACGGAAAATCAGCCCCAGCATTTT. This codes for CASRTENQPQHF.

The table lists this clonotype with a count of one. CDR3 loop: CASSLEPAADTDTQYF. CDR3 sequence (DNA): TGTGCCAGCAGCTTAGAACCAGCGGCGGACACAGATACGCAGTATTTT. The chain joins TRBV7-9 to TRBJ2-3; tentatively, D is TRBD2 (5 bases). Germline V gene lookup returns CDR1 SEHNR and CDR2 FQNEAQ (reference sequence). Trimming pared 1 base from V and 2 bases from J, leaving 13 bases between. This CDR3 has 16 residues.

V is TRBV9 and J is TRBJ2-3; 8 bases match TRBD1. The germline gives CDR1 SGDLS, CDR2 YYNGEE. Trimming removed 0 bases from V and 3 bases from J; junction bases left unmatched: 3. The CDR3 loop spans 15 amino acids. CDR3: CASSVEGQETDTQYF. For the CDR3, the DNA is TGTGCCAGCAGCGTAGAGGGACAGGAGACAGATACGCAGTATTTT.

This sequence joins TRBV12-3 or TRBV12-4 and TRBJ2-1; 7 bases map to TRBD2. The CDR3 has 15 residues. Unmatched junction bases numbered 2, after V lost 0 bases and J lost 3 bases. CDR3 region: CASSLAWDYYNEQFF. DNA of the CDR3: TGTGCCAGCAGTTTAGCTTGGGACTACTACAATGAGCAGTTCTTC.

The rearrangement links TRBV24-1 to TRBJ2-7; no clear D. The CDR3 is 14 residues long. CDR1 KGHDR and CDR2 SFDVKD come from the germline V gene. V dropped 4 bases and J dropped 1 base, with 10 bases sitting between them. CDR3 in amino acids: CATSEAGSSYEQYF. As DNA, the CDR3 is TGTGCCACCAGTGAAGCAGGTTCGTCCTACGAGCAGTACTTC.

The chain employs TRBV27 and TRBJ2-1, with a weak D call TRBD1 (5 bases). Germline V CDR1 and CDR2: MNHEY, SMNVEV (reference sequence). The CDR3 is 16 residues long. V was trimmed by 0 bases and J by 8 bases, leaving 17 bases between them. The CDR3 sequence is CASSLSRQGRSYEQFF. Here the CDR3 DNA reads TGTGCCAGCAGTTTATCCCGGCAGGGAAGATCCTATGAGCAGTTCTTC.

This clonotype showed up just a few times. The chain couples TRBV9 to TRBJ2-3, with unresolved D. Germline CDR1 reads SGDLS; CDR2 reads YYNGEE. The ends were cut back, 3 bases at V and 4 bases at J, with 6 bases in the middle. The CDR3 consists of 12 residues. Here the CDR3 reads CASSDLPDTQYF. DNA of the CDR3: TGTGCCAGCAGCGACCTACCAGATACGCAGTATTTT.

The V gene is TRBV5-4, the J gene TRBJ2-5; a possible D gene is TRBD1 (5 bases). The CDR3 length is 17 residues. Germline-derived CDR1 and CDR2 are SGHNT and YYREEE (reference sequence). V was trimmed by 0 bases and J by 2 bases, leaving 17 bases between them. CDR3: CASSLVGVTAKQETQYF. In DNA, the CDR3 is TGTGCCAGCAGCTTGGTTGGGGTGACAGCCAAACAAGAGACCCAGTACTTC. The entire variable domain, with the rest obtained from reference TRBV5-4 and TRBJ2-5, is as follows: ETGVTQSPTHLIKTRGQQVTLRCSSQSGHNTVSWYQQALGQGPQFIFQYYREEENGRGNFPPRFSGLQFPNYSSELNVNALELDDSALYLCASSLVGVTAKQETQYFGPGTRLLVL.

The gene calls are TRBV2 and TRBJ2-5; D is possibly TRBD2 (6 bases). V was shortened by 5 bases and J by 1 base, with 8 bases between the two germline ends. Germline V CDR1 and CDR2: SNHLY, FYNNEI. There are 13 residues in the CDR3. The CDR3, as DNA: TGTGCCAGCAGTTGGGACTTCCAAGAGACCCAGTACTTC. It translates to CASSWDFQETQYF.

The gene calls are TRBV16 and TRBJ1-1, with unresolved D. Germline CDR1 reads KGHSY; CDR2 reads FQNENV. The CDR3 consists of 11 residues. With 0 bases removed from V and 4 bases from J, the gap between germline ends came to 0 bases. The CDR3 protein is CASSQSTEAFF. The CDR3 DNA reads TGTGCCAGCAGCCAATCCACTGAAGCTTTCTTT.

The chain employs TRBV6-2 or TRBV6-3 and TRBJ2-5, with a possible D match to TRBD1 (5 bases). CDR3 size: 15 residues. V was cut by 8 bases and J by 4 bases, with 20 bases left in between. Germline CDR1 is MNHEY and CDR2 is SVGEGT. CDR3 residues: CASGLSPRDPETQYF. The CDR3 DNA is TGTGCCAGCGGGTTGTCACCCAGGGATCCAGAGACCCAGTACTTC.

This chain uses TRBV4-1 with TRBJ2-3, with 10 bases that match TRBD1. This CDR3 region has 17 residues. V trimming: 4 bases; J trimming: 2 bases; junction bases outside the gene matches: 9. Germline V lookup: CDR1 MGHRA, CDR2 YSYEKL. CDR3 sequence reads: CASSPLGQGENTDTQYF. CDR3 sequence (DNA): TGCGCCAGCAGCCCCCTAGGACAGGGGGAGAACACAGATACGCAGTATTTT.

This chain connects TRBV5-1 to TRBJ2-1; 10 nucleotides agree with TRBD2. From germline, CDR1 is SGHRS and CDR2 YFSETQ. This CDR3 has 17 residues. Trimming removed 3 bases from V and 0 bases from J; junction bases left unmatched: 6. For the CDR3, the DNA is TGCGCCAGCAGCTGGACTAGCGGAGACAGCTCCTACAATGAGCAGTTCTTC. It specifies CASSWTSGDSSYNEQFF.

The chain's CDR3 is CASSSQGGTEAFF. The DNA of the CDR3 is TGTGCCAGCAGCTCACAGGGGGGCACTGAAGCTTTCTTT. The rearrangement joins TRBV13 to TRBJ1-1; 8 bases match TRBD1. V was clipped by 4 bases and J by 4 bases; unmatched bases: 2. The germline V gene has CDR1 PRHDT and CDR2 FYEKMQ (reference sequence). This CDR3 is built from 13 residues.

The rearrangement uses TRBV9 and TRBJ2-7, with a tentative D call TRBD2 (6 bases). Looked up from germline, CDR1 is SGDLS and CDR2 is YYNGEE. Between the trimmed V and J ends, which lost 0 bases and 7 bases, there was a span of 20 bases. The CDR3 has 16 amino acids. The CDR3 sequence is CASSVDVGGLAGEQYF. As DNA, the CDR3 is TGTGCCAGCAGCGTAGATGTGGGAGGTTTGGCGGGTGAGCAGTACTTC.

The CDR3 loop reads CASSIISENTEAFF. For the CDR3, the DNA is TGTGCCAGTAGTATAATCTCAGAAAACACTGAAGCTTTCTTT. This chain joins TRBV19 and TRBJ1-1; D gene unclear. Germline lookup yields CDR1 LNHDA and CDR2 SQIVND (reference sequence). Trimming cost V 2 bases and J 2 bases, with 9 bases left between them. This CDR3 is 14 amino acids long.

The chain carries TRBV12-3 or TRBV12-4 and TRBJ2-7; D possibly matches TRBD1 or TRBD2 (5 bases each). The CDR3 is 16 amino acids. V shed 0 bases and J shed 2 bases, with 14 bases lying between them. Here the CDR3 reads CASSLAFRDGTYEQYF. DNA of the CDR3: TGTGCCAGCAGTTTAGCATTCCGGGACGGAACCTACGAGCAGTACTTC.

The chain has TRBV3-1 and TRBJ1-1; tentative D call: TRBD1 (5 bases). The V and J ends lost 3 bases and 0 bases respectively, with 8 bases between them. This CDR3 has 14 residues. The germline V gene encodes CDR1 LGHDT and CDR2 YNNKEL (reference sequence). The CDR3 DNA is TGTGCCAGCAGCCAGGAGGGGCTGAACACTGAAGCTTTCTTT. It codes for CASSQEGLNTEAFF.

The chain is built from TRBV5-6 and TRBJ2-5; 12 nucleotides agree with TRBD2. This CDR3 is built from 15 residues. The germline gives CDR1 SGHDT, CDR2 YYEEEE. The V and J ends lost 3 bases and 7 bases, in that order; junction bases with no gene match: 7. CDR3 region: CASSSGTSGFGTQYF. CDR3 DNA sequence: TGTGCCAGCAGCTCCGGGACTAGCGGGTTCGGGACCCAGTACTTC.

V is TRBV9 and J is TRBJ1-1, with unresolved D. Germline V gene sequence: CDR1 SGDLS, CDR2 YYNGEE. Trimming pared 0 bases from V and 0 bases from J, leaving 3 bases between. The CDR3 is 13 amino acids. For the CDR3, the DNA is TGTGCCAGCAGCGTAGCCATGAACACTGAAGCTTTCTTT. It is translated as CASSVAMNTEAFF.

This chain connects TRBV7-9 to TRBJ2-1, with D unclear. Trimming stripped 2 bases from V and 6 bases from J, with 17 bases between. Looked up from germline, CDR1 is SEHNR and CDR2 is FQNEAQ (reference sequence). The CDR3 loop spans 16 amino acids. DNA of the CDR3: TGTGCCAGCAGCTTATCTCTCGGAGCTAGATCCAATGAGCAGTTCTTC. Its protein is CASSLSLGARSNEQFF.

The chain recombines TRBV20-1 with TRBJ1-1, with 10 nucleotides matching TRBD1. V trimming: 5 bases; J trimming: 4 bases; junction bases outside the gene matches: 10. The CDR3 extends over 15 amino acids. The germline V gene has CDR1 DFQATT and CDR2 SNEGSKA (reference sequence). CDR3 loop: CSAPGQGLWGTEAFF. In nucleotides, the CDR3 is TGCAGTGCTCCGGGACAGGGGCTTTGGGGCACTGAAGCTTTCTTT.

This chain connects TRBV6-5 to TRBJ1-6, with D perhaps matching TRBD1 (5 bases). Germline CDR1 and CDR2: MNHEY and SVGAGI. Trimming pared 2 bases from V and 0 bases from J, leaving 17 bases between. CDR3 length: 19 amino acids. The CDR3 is CASSYPSGDGSSYNSPLHF. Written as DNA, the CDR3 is TGTGCCAGCAGTTACCCCTCTGGGGACGGGAGCTCCTATAATTCACCCCTCCACTTT.

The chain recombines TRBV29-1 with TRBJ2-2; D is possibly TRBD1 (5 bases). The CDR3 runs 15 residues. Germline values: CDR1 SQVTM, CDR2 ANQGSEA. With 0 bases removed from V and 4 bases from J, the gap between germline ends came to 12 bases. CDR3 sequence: CSVEDPDRGTGELFF. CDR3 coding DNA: TGCAGCGTTGAAGATCCGGATAGGGGCACCGGGGAGCTGTTTTTT.

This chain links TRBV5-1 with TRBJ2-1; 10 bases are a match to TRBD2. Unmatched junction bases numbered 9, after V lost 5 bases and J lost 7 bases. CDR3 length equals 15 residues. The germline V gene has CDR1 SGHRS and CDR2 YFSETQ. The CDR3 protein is CASSHLAGEGNEQFF. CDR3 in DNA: TGCGCCAGCAGTCATCTAGCGGGAGAGGGAAATGAGCAGTTCTTC.

The CDR3 DNA sequence: TGCAGTGCTAGAGATTCACAGGGGTCTGGAAACACCATATATTTT. This encodes CSARDSQGSGNTIYF. The J gene is TRBJ1-3, the V gene TRBV20-1; TRBD1 matches at 7 bases. CDR1 and CDR2 from the germline V gene are DFQATT and SNEGSKA (reference sequence). Losses at the gene ends were 0 bases for V and 1 base for J; bases not matched to a gene: 3. The CDR3 has 15 amino acids.

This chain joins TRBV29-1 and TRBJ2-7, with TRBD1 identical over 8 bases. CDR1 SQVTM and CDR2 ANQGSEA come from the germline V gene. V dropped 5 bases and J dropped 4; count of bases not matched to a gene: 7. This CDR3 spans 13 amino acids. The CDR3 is CSVTDRGRYEQYF. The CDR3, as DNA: TGCAGCGTTACTGACAGGGGAAGGTACGAGCAGTACTTC.